This passage covers 5 T cell receptor beta chains from one sample sequenced in a study of blood T cell repertoires in COVID-19. Some clones are missing from TCRdb's copy, which holds only in-frame ones; the method was immunoSEQ multiplex PCR. The profile shows 70,000 to 90,000 clones, approximately 92% of them singletons. The source material was peripheral blood. These receptors originate from a human donor in a cohort sampled during active COVID-19.

The CDR3 sequence: CASSSNAGEETQYF. CDR3 DNA: TGTGCCAGCAGCTCAAATGCGGGGGAAGAGACCCAGTACTTC. The chain recombines TRBV7-9 with TRBJ2-5; 7 nucleotides agree with TRBD2. Germline V gene sequence: CDR1 SEHNR, CDR2 FQNEAQ (reference sequence). Trimming took 4 bases from V and 3 from J; bases not matched to a gene: 5. The CDR3 runs to 14 residues.

V and J are TRBV28 and TRBJ1-6, with TRBD1 matching 7 bases. This CDR3 contains 13 residues. CDR1 is MDHEN and CDR2 is SYDVKM in the germline V gene. Trimming took 9 bases from V and 14 from J; bases not matched to a gene: 13. The DNA for the CDR3 is TGTGCCAGTTCGACAGGGTTTACTCTCGCCCTCCACTTT. Its protein is CASSTGFTLALHF. Filled out from reference TRBV28 and TRBJ1-6, the complete variable domain reads DVKVTQSSRYLVKRTGEKVFLECVQDMDHENMFWYRQDPGLGLRLIYFSYDVKMKEKGDIPEGYSVSREKKERFSLILESASTNQTSMYLCASSTGFTLALHFGNGTRLTVT.

This chain joins TRBV11-1 and TRBJ2-5; TRBD2 agrees at 12 bases. V gave up 0 bases and J gave up 5 bases; unmatched junction bases: 10. The germline CDR1 and CDR2 sequences are SGHAT and FQDESV (reference sequence). The CDR3 totals 18 residues. CDR3 sequence reads: CASSLAGTLAGGKETQYF. Here the CDR3 DNA reads TGTGCCAGCAGCTTAGCGGGTACCCTAGCGGGGGGGAAGGAGACCCAGTACTTC.

This chain joins TRBV19 and TRBJ1-1, with 10 positions matching TRBD1. This CDR3 is built from 14 residues. V shed 5 bases, J shed 8 bases, and the junction held 8 bases outside the gene matches. Germline assignment: CDR1 LNHDA and CDR2 SQIVND (reference sequence). CDR3 in DNA: TGTGCCAGTAGTCGTCCCGGGACAGGGGAGGAAGCTTTCTTT. It specifies CASSRPGTGEEAFF.

The chain joins TRBV11-3 to TRBJ1-2; tentative D call: TRBD1 (6 bases). This CDR3 spans 13 amino acids. CDR1 and CDR2 from the germline V gene are SGHNT and YENEEA. V was cut by 5 bases and J by 4 bases, with 11 bases left in between. The chain's CDR3 is CASSLGGGYGYTF. As DNA, the CDR3 is TGTGCCAGCAGCCTAGGGGGAGGCTATGGCTACACCTTC.